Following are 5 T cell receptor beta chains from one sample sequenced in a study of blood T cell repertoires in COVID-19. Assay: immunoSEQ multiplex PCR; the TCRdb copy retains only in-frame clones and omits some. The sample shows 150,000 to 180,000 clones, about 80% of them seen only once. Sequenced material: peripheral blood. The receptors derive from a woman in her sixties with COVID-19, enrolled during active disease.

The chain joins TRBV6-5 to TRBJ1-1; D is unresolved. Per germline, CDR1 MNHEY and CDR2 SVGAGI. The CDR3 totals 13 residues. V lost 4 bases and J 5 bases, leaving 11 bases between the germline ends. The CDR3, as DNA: TGTGCCAGCAGTTTGGAAAGAGCGACTGAAGCTTTCTTT. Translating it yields CASSLERATEAFF.

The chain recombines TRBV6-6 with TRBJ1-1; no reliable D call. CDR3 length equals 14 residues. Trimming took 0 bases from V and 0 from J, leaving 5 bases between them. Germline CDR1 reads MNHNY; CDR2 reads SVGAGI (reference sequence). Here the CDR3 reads CASSYSALNTEAFF. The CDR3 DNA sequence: TGTGCCAGCAGTTACTCGGCCCTGAACACTGAAGCTTTCTTT.

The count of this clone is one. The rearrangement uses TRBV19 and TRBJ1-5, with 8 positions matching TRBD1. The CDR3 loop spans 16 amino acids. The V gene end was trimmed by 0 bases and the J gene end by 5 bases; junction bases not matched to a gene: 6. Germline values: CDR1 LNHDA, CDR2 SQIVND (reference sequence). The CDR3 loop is CASSIDPGQGYQPQHF. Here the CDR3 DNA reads TGTGCCAGTAGTATAGACCCTGGACAGGGTTATCAGCCCCAGCATTTT.

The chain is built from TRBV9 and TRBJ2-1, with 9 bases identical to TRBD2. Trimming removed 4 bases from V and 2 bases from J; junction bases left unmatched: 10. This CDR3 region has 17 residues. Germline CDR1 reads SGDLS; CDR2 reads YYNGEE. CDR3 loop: CASSPREREAPYNEQFF. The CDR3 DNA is TGTGCCAGCAGCCCCCGAGAGCGGGAGGCCCCCTACAATGAGCAGTTCTTC.

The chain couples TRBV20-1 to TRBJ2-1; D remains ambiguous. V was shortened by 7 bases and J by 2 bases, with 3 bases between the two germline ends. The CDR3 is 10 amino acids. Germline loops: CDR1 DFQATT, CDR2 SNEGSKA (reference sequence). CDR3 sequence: CSVTYNEQFF. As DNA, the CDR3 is TGCAGTGTTACCTACAATGAGCAGTTCTTC.